This passage covers 18 T cell receptor beta chains from one sample sequenced in a study of blood T cell repertoires in COVID-19. Method: immunoSEQ multiplex PCR; TCRdb's copy keeps in-frame clones and lacks some. The sample comprises 150,000 to 170,000 clones, 75% to 95% of which are singletons, and about 0.55% rests with the top ten. The material sequenced was peripheral blood. The receptors shown here come from a man aged 50 to 59 with acute or convalescent COVID-19.

The CDR3 region has the DNA TGTGCCAGCAGCCCGAACACCGATGAAAAACTGTTTTTT. Its translation is CASSPNTDEKLFF. The chain has TRBV7-8 and TRBJ1-4, with D uncertain. Trimming shortened V by 5 bases and J by 6 bases, and 10 bases separated the two germline ends. Germline V gene sequence: CDR1 SGHVS, CDR2 FQNEAQ. The CDR3 has 13 amino acids.

The chain employs TRBV24-1 and TRBJ2-3; TRBD2 is a possible D gene (5 bases). Per the germline V gene, CDR1 is KGHDR and CDR2 is SFDVKD. CDR3 length equals 14 residues. V lost 1 base and J lost 4, with 8 bases in between. In DNA form, the CDR3 reads TGTGCCACCAGTGATTTCTCCGGGGCAGATACGCAGTATTTT. It encodes CATSDFSGADTQYF.

The chain links TRBV28 to TRBJ2-1; D is possibly TRBD1 (6 bases). The CDR3 runs to 14 residues. The V end was cut by 6 bases, the J end by 1 base, with 10 bases between. Germline V gives CDR1 MDHEN, CDR2 SYDVKM. CDR3 amino acids: CASSQGQSYNEQFF. The CDR3 nucleotides are TGTGCCAGCAGCCAGGGACAATCCTACAATGAGCAGTTCTTC.

This sequence joins TRBV18 and TRBJ1-3; D may be TRBD1 (6 bases). V lost 3 bases and J 1 base, leaving 16 bases between the germline ends. Germline V lookup: CDR1 KGHSH, CDR2 LQKENI. The CDR3 is made up of 17 amino acids. CDR3 region: CASSPLPTGKSGNTIYF. DNA of the CDR3: TGTGCCAGCTCACCTCTCCCGACAGGAAAATCTGGAAACACCATATATTTT.

This clone appeared a single time. This chain links TRBV6-5 with TRBJ2-1; 7 bases align to TRBD1. The CDR3 has 15 residues. Trimming at V came to 7 bases and at J to 3 bases, leaving 9 bases not matched to a gene. CDR1 is MNHEY and CDR2 is SVGAGI in the germline V gene. The CDR3 sequence is CASIPGGSGYNEQFF. CDR3 in DNA: TGTGCCAGCATCCCAGGGGGATCGGGCTACAATGAGCAGTTCTTC.

The genes are TRBV5-6 and TRBJ2-3; 9 nucleotides line up with TRBD2. The junction had 2 bases not matched to a gene; V was cut back by 2 bases and J by 1 base. The germline V gene encodes CDR1 SGHDT and CDR2 YYEEEE. The CDR3 runs to 15 residues. CDR3 sequence reads: CASSFSGRRTDTQYF. The CDR3 DNA is TGTGCCAGCAGCTTTAGCGGGAGACGCACAGATACGCAGTATTTT.

This chain joins TRBV10-3 and TRBJ1-6; 9 bases agree with TRBD1. This CDR3 contains 13 residues. The trim removed 10 bases at V and 8 bases at J, leaving 6 bases unmatched. From germline, CDR1 is ENHRY and CDR2 SYGVKD. The CDR3 here is CATTGGTDSPLHF. The CDR3 coding sequence is TGTGCCACTACAGGGGGCACTGATTCACCCCTCCACTTT.

This chain connects TRBV3-1 (or the pseudogene TRBV3-2) to TRBJ2-3; TRBD1 matches 9 bases. CDR3 length: 16 amino acids. V lost 4 bases, J lost 4 bases, and 9 bases stayed unmatched. The germline V gene encodes CDR1 LGHDT and CDR2 YNNKEL (reference sequence). For the CDR3, the DNA is TGTGCCAGCAGCCTACAGGGGGCTGGTGCAGCAGATACGCAGTATTTT. Protein sequence: CASSLQGAGAADTQYF.

The rearrangement joins TRBV19 to TRBJ1-3, with D possibly TRBD1 on 6 matching bases. V lost 5 bases to trimming and J lost 3 bases, with 11 bases between them. The CDR3 extends over 14 amino acids. CDR1 LNHDA and CDR2 SQIVND come from the germline V gene (reference sequence). The CDR3 coding sequence is TGTGCCAGTAGTGAAACAGGGTTTGGAAACACCATATATTTT. Amino acids: CASSETGFGNTIYF.

The V call is TRBV4-2, the J call TRBJ2-1, with D possibly TRBD2 on 5 matching bases. This CDR3 is 15 amino acids long. V lost 2 bases and J 8 bases, leaving 16 bases between the germline ends. The germline V gene encodes CDR1 LGHNA and CDR2 YNFKEQ. The CDR3 loop is CASSQPRADYYEQFF. The CDR3 bases are TGTGCCAGCAGCCAACCGAGGGCGGATTATTATGAGCAGTTCTTC.

This clone was counted a single time. The V and J genes are TRBV9 and TRBJ2-5; 12 nucleotides align to TRBD2. Germline-derived CDR1 and CDR2 are SGDLS and YYNGEE. Losses at the gene ends were 4 bases for V and 4 bases for J; bases not matched to a gene: 8. The CDR3 totals 16 residues. The CDR3 loop reads CASSLLAGGGSETQYF. The CDR3 nucleotides are TGTGCCAGCAGCTTACTAGCGGGGGGCGGGTCAGAGACCCAGTACTTC.

This clone came up once. The chain employs TRBV3-1 (or the pseudogene TRBV3-2) and TRBJ2-6; D is uncertain. V was pared by 1 base and J by 4 bases, with 8 bases between. This CDR3 region has 15 residues. Germline V gene lookup returns CDR1 LGHDT and CDR2 YNNKEL (reference sequence). CDR3 in amino acids: CASSQVVYGANVLTF. The CDR3 bases are TGTGCCAGCAGCCAAGTAGTGTACGGGGCCAACGTCCTGACTTTC.

The sample holds a few counts of this clone. The junction departs from the called germline gene at one end, perhaps through a read error. The chain's CDR3 is CASSLEDRADGYTF. CDR3 coding DNA: TGTGCCAGCAGCCTAGAAGACAGGGCTGACGGCTACACCTTC. The chain couples TRBV11-3 to TRBJ1-2, with TRBD1 matching over 7 bases. The V gene's germline CDR1 is SGHNT and CDR2 YENEEA. The CDR3 runs 14 residues.

The CDR3 loop reads CATGSEGNTIYF. In DNA form, the CDR3 reads TGTGCCACCGGTTCTGAGGGAAACACCATATATTTT. This chain links TRBV19 with TRBJ1-3; D unclear. Germline CDR1 LNHDA, CDR2 SQIVND (reference sequence). This CDR3 spans 12 amino acids. V was trimmed by 10 bases and J by 4 bases, leaving 11 bases between them.

The V and J genes are TRBV5-5 and TRBJ2-1, with 9 bases matching TRBD1. Losses at the gene ends were 2 bases for V and 2 bases for J; bases not matched to a gene: 11. The germline V gene encodes CDR1 SGHKS and CDR2 YYEKEE (reference sequence). There are 18 residues in the CDR3. CDR3 nucleotides: TGTGCCAGCAGCTTTACCCCCCAGGGACAGGGCACCTACAATGAGCAGTTCTTC. The encoded protein is CASSFTPQGQGTYNEQFF.

The genes are TRBV27 and TRBJ2-3; D is ambiguous. Between the trimmed V and J ends, which lost 5 bases and 0 bases, there was a span of 18 bases. The V gene's germline CDR1 is MNHEY and CDR2 SMNVEV (reference sequence). The CDR3 consists of 17 residues. In DNA form, the CDR3 reads TGTGCCAGCAGTCCCGATCCGGTTCGCACTAGCACAGATACGCAGTATTTT. Residues: CASSPDPVRTSTDTQYF.

The rearrangement uses TRBV18 and TRBJ1-4; D call uncertain. From germline, CDR1 is KGHSH and CDR2 LQKENI. The CDR3 extends over 15 amino acids. Trimming stripped 3 bases from V and 0 bases from J, with 8 bases between. CDR3: CASSPRPSTNEKLFF. CDR3 bases: TGTGCCAGCTCACCCAGGCCGTCAACTAATGAAAAACTGTTTTTT.

V usage is TRBV9 and J usage is TRBJ1-3; 9 bases agree with TRBD1. The CDR3 runs to 17 residues. V shed 0 bases, J shed 0 bases, and the junction held 4 bases outside the gene matches. The germline gives CDR1 SGDLS, CDR2 YYNGEE. In DNA, the CDR3 is TGTGCCAGCAGCGTAGGGGCGGGACAGGGCTCTGGAAACACCATATATTTT. Translation gives CASSVGAGQGSGNTIYF. The entire variable domain, with the rest obtained from reference TRBV9 and TRBJ1-3, is as follows: DSGVTQTPKHLITATGQRVTLRCSPRSGDLSVYWYQQSLDQGLQFLIQYYNGEERAKGNILERFSAQQFPDLHSELNLSSLELGDSALYFCASSVGAGQGSGNTIYFGEGSWLTVV.